These 17 T cell receptor beta chains originate from one sample sequenced in a study of control samples from healthy donors and cancer patients. Generated by immunoSEQ multiplex PCR, the TCRdb table keeps only in-frame clones and is missing some. The sample has 120,000 or so clones; about 95% are singletons. The source material was blood. These receptor sequences come from a man under 40 in good health.

The chain employs TRBV29-1 and TRBJ2-1, with 10 nucleotides matching TRBD2. Germline assignment: CDR1 SQVTM and CDR2 ANQGSEA. This CDR3 is 14 amino acids long. The V gene end was trimmed by 7 bases and the J gene end by 4 bases; junction bases not matched to a gene: 7. The CDR3: CSALAGGRYNEQFF. For the CDR3, the DNA is TGCAGCGCTTTAGCGGGGGGACGGTACAATGAGCAGTTCTTC.

CDR3 amino acids: CASSQGHQAFF. In DNA, the CDR3 is TGTGCCAGCAGTCAGGGACACCAGGCTTTCTTT. The rearrangement uses TRBV27 and TRBJ1-1; possibly TRBD1 for D (6 bases). Germline CDR1 and CDR2: MNHEY and SMNVEV (reference sequence). V lost 5 bases and J lost 11, with 12 bases in between. The CDR3 length is 11 residues.

The V gene is TRBV12-5, the J gene TRBJ1-6, with 9 positions matching TRBD1. This CDR3 has 14 amino acids. Per germline, CDR1 LGHNT and CDR2 FRNRAP. The V segment lost 5 bases and the J segment 9 bases; nucleotides outside the gene matches: 5. The CDR3 sequence is CASGQGQGGSPLHF. In nucleotides, the CDR3 is TGTGCTAGTGGTCAGGGACAGGGCGGTTCACCCCTCCACTTT.

The J gene is TRBJ2-1, the V gene TRBV15; 9 bases match TRBD1. The CDR3 sequence is 17 residues long. CDR1 is LNHNV, CDR2 YYDKDF, per germline (reference sequence). Germline trimming cut 2 bases from V and 8 bases from J; bases unmatched to any gene: 13. This CDR3 reads CATSRSRTGALGDEQFF. The DNA of the CDR3 is TGTGCCACCAGCAGATCGAGGACAGGGGCCTTAGGGGATGAGCAGTTCTTC. The full variable domain, completed using reference TRBV15 and TRBJ2-1, is DAMVIQNPRYQVTQFGKPVTLSCSQTLNHNVMYWYQQKSSQAPKLLFHYYDKDFNNEADTPDNFQSRRPNTSFCFLDIRSPGLGDTAMYLCATSRSRTGALGDEQFFGPGTRLTVL.

This clone was seen once. V is TRBV27 and J is TRBJ2-7; 9 nucleotides match TRBD1. J was trimmed by 5 bases and V by 5 bases; bases with no gene match: 7. This CDR3 spans 14 amino acids. Per the germline V gene, CDR1 is MNHEY and CDR2 is SMNVEV (reference sequence). The CDR3 is CASSRPGQGNEQYF. CDR3 DNA: TGTGCCAGCAGTCGACCAGGACAGGGGAACGAGCAGTACTTC.

The rearrangement links TRBV4-1 to TRBJ1-4, with D uncertain. Germline CDR1 reads MGHRA; CDR2 reads YSYEKL. The CDR3 is 14 residues long. The ends were cut back, 0 bases at V and 4 bases at J, with 6 bases in the middle. CDR3 residues: CASSQEDLNEKLFF. CDR3 nucleotides: TGCGCCAGCAGCCAAGAGGACCTTAATGAAAAACTGTTTTTT.

The V gene is TRBV29-1, the J gene TRBJ1-2, with a tentative D call TRBD1 (5 bases). Trimming shortened V by 7 bases and J by 1 base, and 13 bases separated the two germline ends. Germline assignment: CDR1 SQVTM and CDR2 ANQGSEA. The CDR3 consists of 13 residues. The CDR3 region is CSAPGRDNYGYTF. The CDR3 bases are TGCAGCGCGCCGGGACGGGATAACTATGGCTACACCTTC.

The chain joins TRBV5-6 to TRBJ2-3; 9 bases map to TRBD2. Per the germline V gene, CDR1 is SGHDT and CDR2 is YYEEEE. The length of the CDR3 is 15 residues. Unmatched junction bases numbered 0, after V lost 0 bases and J lost 1 base. This chain's CDR3 is CASSLERGGTDTQYF. The CDR3 DNA reads TGTGCCAGCAGCTTGGAGCGGGGGGGCACAGATACGCAGTATTTT.

The rearrangement links TRBV3-1 (or the pseudogene TRBV3-2) to TRBJ1-5; no firm D call. This CDR3 has 15 amino acids. V lost 2 bases, J lost 1 base, and 9 bases lay in between. In germline, CDR1 is LGHDT, CDR2 YNNKEL (reference sequence). CDR3 region: CASSQSLASNQPQHF. The DNA of the CDR3 is TGTGCCAGCAGCCAAAGTCTCGCAAGCAATCAGCCCCAGCATTTT.

The rearrangement joins TRBV4-3 to TRBJ2-6; 9 positions match TRBD1. This CDR3 region has 21 residues. With 0 bases clipped from V and 1 base from J, the junction kept 13 bases outside the gene matches. Germline V CDR1 and CDR2: LGHNA, YSLEER. In DNA, the CDR3 is TGCGCCAGCAGCCAAGATGCAGGACAGGGGATCACAGTGTCTGGGGCCAACGTCCTGACTTTC. Its protein is CASSQDAGQGITVSGANVLTF.

This chain connects TRBV27 to TRBJ1-1; the D gene is possibly TRBD1 (5 bases). The CDR3 contains 13 residues. The germline gives CDR1 MNHEY, CDR2 SMNVEV (reference sequence). The V end lost 5 bases, the J end lost 1 base, and 8 bases lay between the germline ends. Written as DNA, the CDR3 is TGTGCCAGCAGTCAGGGCTCGAACACTGAAGCTTTCTTT. Translated: CASSQGSNTEAFF.

The chain recombines TRBV7-8 with TRBJ2-7; D is uncertain. CDR3 length: 13 amino acids. Trimming took off 1 base at V and 2 bases at J, with 6 bases between the two ends. The germline CDR1 and CDR2 sequences are SGHVS and FQNEAQ. The CDR3 spells CASSLGRPYEQYF. CDR3 DNA sequence: TGTGCCAGCAGCTTAGGCCGCCCCTACGAGCAGTACTTC.

V gene TRBV24-1 combines with J gene TRBJ1-2; maybe TRBD1 (6 bases). V lost 2 bases and J lost 8, with 14 bases in between. This CDR3 spans 14 amino acids. Germline assignment: CDR1 KGHDR and CDR2 SFDVKD. For the CDR3, the DNA is TGTGCCACCAGTGATTCGTCGGGGGCCCGGGGCTACACCTTC. Its protein is CATSDSSGARGYTF.

The V gene is TRBV5-1, the J gene TRBJ2-3; 7 nucleotides agree with TRBD2. After removal of 5 bases from V and 0 bases from J, the junction contained 6 bases not matched to a gene. The CDR3 extends over 15 amino acids. Germline V gene lookup returns CDR1 SGHRS and CDR2 YFSETQ. The CDR3 DNA is TGCGCCAGCAGGGACCTGCGGGGGAGCACAGATACGCAGTATTTT. It translates to CASRDLRGSTDTQYF.

This chain's CDR3 is CASKSGTPYSGANVLTF. CDR3 nucleotide sequence: TGTGCCAGTAAATCCGGGACCCCGTACTCTGGGGCCAACGTCCTGACTTTC. The V call is TRBV19, the J call TRBJ2-6; D tentatively reads TRBD1 or TRBD2 (5 bases each). The CDR3 totals 17 residues. Trimming removed 7 bases at V and 0 bases at J, with 16 bases between. In germline, CDR1 is LNHDA, CDR2 SQIVND (reference sequence).

This clone was detected only once. CDR3 coding DNA: TGCGCCAGCAGCTTGGCTCGGGGGCCCCAAAACGAGCAGTACTTC. Translating it yields CASSLARGPQNEQYF. This rearrangement joins TRBV5-1 to TRBJ2-7; the D call may be TRBD1 or TRBD2 (6 bases each). The CDR3 spans 15 residues. Germline assignment: CDR1 SGHRS and CDR2 YFSETQ. V was clipped by 0 bases and J by 5 bases, with 15 bases between them.

The chain joins TRBV27 to TRBJ1-3, with 7 nucleotides matching TRBD1. The V segment lost 5 bases and the J segment 7 bases; nucleotides outside the gene matches: 8. Germline CDR1 reads MNHEY; CDR2 reads SMNVEV (reference sequence). The CDR3 runs 14 residues. This chain's CDR3 is CASSPQTGRNTIYF. CDR3 sequence (DNA): TGTGCCAGCAGTCCCCAGACAGGGCGGAACACCATATATTTT.